This T cell receptor beta chain was retrieved from a study of blood T cell repertoires in COVID-19. In the study overall: T cells, B-cell-depleted T cells, or PBMCs provided the cDNA or gDNA that served as material.

The CDR3 has 13 amino acids. V lost 1 base and J 5 bases, leaving 6 bases between the germline ends. Germline values: CDR1 SGHDT, CDR2 YYEEEE. Sequenced by immunoSEQ multiplex PCR; TCRdb stores in-frame clones only, minus some. The sample holds approximately 270,000 clones, roughly nine tenths seen once. Study members were between about 18 and 89 years old and lived in approximately 25 US regions. Each participant's cohort was designated according to participant-reported clinical history. In Cohort 3, a recovered donor had either two negative PCRs, clearance, or symptom resolution. In the case of this clone: This same CDR3 is encoded by further DNA sequences in the sample.

This rearrangement joins TRBV5-6 to TRBJ1-4, with D unresolved. The sequence was obtained from an older woman who had recovered from COVID-19. Specimen: PBMCs or T cells enriched from blood (not recorded which). The CDR3 is CASSLLVNEKLFF. The CDR3 DNA follows: TGTGCCAGCAGCTTGCTAGTAAATGAAAAACTGTTTTTT.